The entry below gives a single T cell receptor beta chain sequence along with its context. This CDR3 has 15 residues. Trimming pared 0 bases from V and 8 bases from J, leaving 14 bases between. Germline CDR1 reads KGHSH; CDR2 reads LQKENI. This sample is part of a study of blood T cell repertoires in COVID-19. The overall study: From T cells, B-cell-depleted T cells, or PBMCs came the material, which was cDNA or gDNA.

Per the authors' pipeline: Using reference gene primer amplification, nucleated cell counts were estimated. Generated by immunoSEQ multiplex PCR, the TCRdb table keeps only in-frame clones and is missing some. V and J calls and clone size are those listed in that table; D and trimming were worked out from the DNA. The table shows 60,000 to 85,000 clones, with approximately 84% occurring only once. This chain connects TRBV18 to TRBJ2-1; D uncertain. The sample taken for sequencing was peripheral blood. This sequence originates from a man between 65 and 79 years old with acute or convalescent COVID-19. This CDR3 is CASSPPNPYLDEQFF. In nucleotides, the CDR3 is TGTGCCAGCTCACCACCGAATCCCTATTTGGATGAGCAGTTCTTC.